Listed below are T cell receptor beta chains from one sample, sequenced in a study of T cell repertoires in cytomegalovirus infection. TCRdb fed the reads into MiXCR, producing one record per CDR3 protein. The sample contains 200,000 or so distinct CDR3 sequences, approximately 20% of which appear only once. The sample taken for sequencing was PBMCs. These receptors came from a human donor in good health (CMV status not recorded). Some clones in this sample may be carry-over from other donors' samples. CDR3s include the opening cysteine and the closing phenylalanine or tryptophan. Fields, in order: D gene, CDR3 length, clone size, V gene, J gene, CDR3 DNA, CDR3 protein. D genes are given only for firm matches. Some rows have no size entry. The others give once, few or many, or a class for an expanded clone.

NA	12	few	TRBV11-3	TRBJ1-1	TGTGCCAGCAGCCCCCATAACACTGAAGCTTTCTTT	CASSPHNTEAFF
NA	17	many	TRBV28	TRBJ1-3	TGTGCCAGCAGTCTCACCTACCCACGGAGATCTGGAAACACCATATATTTT	CASSLTYPRRSGNTIYF
NA	15	NA	TRBV11-1	TRBJ2-3	TGTGCCAGCAGCCCAGGACCTGCTAGCACAGATACGCAGTATTTT	CASSPGPASTDTQYF
TRBD1	16	few	TRBV5-5	TRBJ1-1	TGTGCCAGCAGCTTGCCCGGGACAGGGGGAAACACTGAAGCTTTCTTT	CASSLPGTGGNTEAFF
NA	13	few	TRBV28	TRBJ1-4	TGTGCCAGCATCGGGTCGAAAAATGAAAAACTGTTTTTT	CASIGSKNEKLFF
NA	13	many	TRBV7-9	TRBJ2-7	TGTGCCAGCAGCTTAGTAGCAGGCTACGAGCAGTACTTC	CASSLVAGYEQYF
TRBD1	16	many	TRBV7-2	TRBJ1-6	TGTGCCAGCAGCCTAACACGGACAGGGACAAATTCACCCCTCCACTTT	CASSLTRTGTNSPLHF
NA	15	few	TRBV6-6	TRBJ1-2	TGTGCCAGCAGTGAGACAATAGACAGAGACTATGGCTACACCTTC	CASSETIDRDYGYTF
NA	14	many	TRBV7-9	TRBJ2-3	TGTGCCAGCAGCCCCAACGACGGGGGAGATACGCAGTATTTT	CASSPNDGGDTQYF
TRBD1	16	NA	TRBV27	TRBJ1-2	TGTGCCAGCAGTTCCTACCTACCGGGACAGGGGTATGGCTACACCTTC	CASSSYLPGQGYGYTF
TRBD1	14	few	TRBV30	TRBJ2-1	TGTGCCTGCACGGCGACAGGGGCTGGGAATGAGCAGTTCTTC	CACTATGAGNEQFF
NA	14	few	TRBV20-1	TRBJ2-7	TGCAGTGCTAGAGATCGGGTTAAACCCTACGAGCAGTACTTC	CSARDRVKPYEQYF
NA	12	NA	TRBV7-9	TRBJ1-4	TGTGCCAGCAGCCGCAGGAATGAAAAACTGTTTTTT	CASSRRNEKLFF
TRBD2	13	few	TRBV30	TRBJ2-4	TGTGCCTGGAGTGTGCGGGAGAGGGACATTCAGTACTTC	CAWSVRERDIQYF
NA	14	NA	TRBV19	TRBJ2-4	TGTGCCAGTAGTATGATCCCAGGGGCGGACATTCAGTACTTC	CASSMIPGADIQYF
NA	14	many	TRBV12-3/TRBV12-4	TRBJ2-7	TGTGCCAGCACCCTAGGGGGTACTGGCGACGAGCAGTACTTC	CASTLGGTGDEQYF
NA	15	many	TRBV7-3	TRBJ2-1	TGTGCCAGCAGCTTAACCAGGAGCAGCTACAATGAGCAGTTCTTC	CASSLTRSSYNEQFF
NA	13	NA	TRBV12-5	TRBJ2-1	TGTGCTAGTGGTCGGGGGAAGGGGAGCGAGCAGTTCTTC	CASGRGKGSEQFF
NA	12	NA	TRBV10-3	TRBJ2-5	TGTGCCACCGCCGGTTTGCGAGAGACCCAGTACTTC	CATAGLRETQYF
TRBD2	19	NA	TRBV27	TRBJ2-2	TGTGCCAGCAGTTTATTCGCGACTAGCGGGGGGGGGAACACCGGGGAGCTGTTTTTT	CASSLFATSGGGNTGELFF
NA	14	many	TRBV6-5	TRBJ1-2	TGTGCCAGCAGTCCGGGCTTCGGGGACTATGGCTACACCTTC	CASSPGFGDYGYTF
TRBD2	18	NA	TRBV6-2/TRBV6-3	TRBJ2-1	TGTGCCAGCAGTTACTCAACTAGCGGGAGGGGGAACTACAATGAGCAGTTCTTC	CASSYSTSGRGNYNEQFF
NA	14	NA	TRBV20-1	TRBJ1-5	TGCAGTGCTAGAGAGGGGGGAAGCAATCAGCCCCAGCATTTT	CSAREGGSNQPQHF
NA	14	few	TRBV7-2	TRBJ1-5	TGTGCCAGCAGCCAAGGGGCGGGGAGGCAGCCCCAGCATTTT	CASSQGAGRQPQHF
NA	14	few	TRBV6-5	TRBJ2-5	TGTGCCAGCAGTAGGGACCCGGCGGGGGAGACCCAGTACTTC	CASSRDPAGETQYF
NA	12	NA	TRBV7-6	TRBJ2-5	TGTGCCAGCAGCTTAATCGTAGAGACCCAGTACTTC	CASSLIVETQYF
NA	17	few	TRBV4-3	TRBJ2-1	TGCGCCAGCAGCCAAGACTTGAGCCGGGGCTCCTACAATGAGCAGTTCTTC	CASSQDLSRGSYNEQFF
NA	15	NA	TRBV28	TRBJ2-3	TGTGCCAGCAGGTTCGGGGGCCGATCACCAGATACGCAGTATTTT	CASRFGGRSPDTQYF
NA	15	NA	TRBV9	TRBJ1-5	TGTGCCAGCAGCCCCCGGGACACGAGCAATCAGCCCCAGCATTTT	CASSPRDTSNQPQHF
NA	13	NA	TRBV29-1	TRBJ1-1	TGCAGCGTTACCGGAGGGACGAACACTGAAGCTTTCTTT	CSVTGGTNTEAFF
TRBD1	13	many	TRBV11-3	TRBJ1-1	TGTGCCAGCAGCCCACAGGGGCCCACTGAAGCTTTCTTT	CASSPQGPTEAFF
NA	13	NA	TRBV6-6	TRBJ2-7	TGTGTCAGCAGTTACGGGCAGGCCTACGAGCAGTACTTC	CVSSYGQAYEQYF
NA	15	NA	TRBV11-2	TRBJ2-7	TGTGCCAGCAGCTTGACGCAGGGCCTCAACTACGAGCAGTACTTC	CASSLTQGLNYEQYF
TRBD1	18	few	TRBV11-3	TRBJ2-2	TGTGCCAGCAGCCCCCGCCCCCGACAGGGGACGGGCACCGGGGAGCTGTTTTTT	CASSPRPRQGTGTGELFF
NA	15	NA	TRBV6-5	TRBJ1-1	TGTGCCAGCAGTTACGGGACATGGTATGGCACTGAAGCTTTCTTT	CASSYGTWYGTEAFF
NA	15	few	TRBV6-2/TRBV6-3	TRBJ2-6	TGTGCCAGCACCTACCAGGGGCCAGGGGCCAACGTCCTGACTTTC	CASTYQGPGANVLTF
NA	14	few	TRBV19	TRBJ2-2	TGTGCCAGTAGTCCAGGACACACCACCGGGGAGCTGTTTTTT	CASSPGHTTGELFF
NA	13	few	TRBV15	TRBJ1-5	TGTGCCACCAGCATCCATAGCAATCAGCCCCAGCATTTT	CATSIHSNQPQHF
NA	13	NA	TRBV7-2	TRBJ2-7	TGTGCCAGCAGCTTACAGGTTCCCTACGAGCAGTACTTC	CASSLQVPYEQYF
NA	15	NA	TRBV12-3/TRBV12-4	TRBJ1-2	TGTGCCAGCAGTCCGCTGTCAGCGCGGGCCTATGGCTACACCTTC	CASSPLSARAYGYTF
NA	10	NA	TRBV20-1	TRBJ2-2	TGCAGTCGGAACACCGGGGAGCTGTTTTTT	CSRNTGELFF
NA	15	few	TRBV6-2/TRBV6-3	TRBJ2-7	TGTGCCAGCAGTTCCTCGTTGATGGGCTCCTACGAGCAGTACTTC	CASSSSLMGSYEQYF
TRBD1	15	many	TRBV12-3/TRBV12-4	TRBJ2-1	TGTGCCAGCAGTTTAAACAGGGGGCAGGTCAATGAGCAGTTCTTC	CASSLNRGQVNEQFF
NA	14	NA	TRBV29-1	TRBJ1-4	TGCAGCGTTCTTCAGGGTGCAACTAATGAAAAACTGTTTTTT	CSVLQGATNEKLFF
NA	15	many	TRBV19	TRBJ1-5	TGTGCCAGTACCAGGACGGAGAACGGCAATCAGCCCCAGCATTTT	CASTRTENGNQPQHF
TRBD2	16	few	TRBV6-1	TRBJ2-1	TGTGCCAGCAGACCCCTAGCGGGAGGGAGGTACAATGAGCAGTTCTTC	CASRPLAGGRYNEQFF
TRBD1	14	NA	TRBV2	TRBJ1-4	TGTGCCAGCAGTCGGACAGGGGGTTTGGAAAAACTGTTTTTT	CASSRTGGLEKLFF
TRBD1	14	NA	TRBV10-2	TRBJ2-1	TGCGCCAGCAGCTGGGACAGTGAGTCCGGTGAGCAGTTCTTC	CASSWDSESGEQFF
NA	13	once	TRBV19	TRBJ1-5	TGTGCCAGTAGTATGGGGGTGCGTCAGCCCCAGCATTTT	CASSMGVRQPQHF
NA	13	NA	TRBV5-3	TRBJ1-5	TGTGCCAGGGGGGCCGTTAGCAATCAGCCCCAGCATTTT	CARGAVSNQPQHF
NA	16	many	TRBV7-2	TRBJ2-3	TGTGCCAGCAGCTTAGCGGGAGGTGGGGACGCTGATACGCAGTATTTT	CASSLAGGGDADTQYF
NA	12	many	TRBV7-9	TRBJ2-7	TGTGCCAGCAGTACCGACAACTACGAGCAGTACTTC	CASSTDNYEQYF
TRBD1	16	once	TRBV28	TRBJ2-1	TGTGCCAGCAGACCCAGTCAGGGGGCTGACTACAATGAGCAGTTCTTC	CASRPSQGADYNEQFF
TRBD2	16	few	TRBV5-1	TRBJ2-1	TGCGCCAGCAGCTTCCGGGAGGGCCAGTCCTACAATGAGCAGTTCTTC	CASSFREGQSYNEQFF
TRBD1	15	many	TRBV7-2	TRBJ2-7	TGTGCCAGCAGCGTACAGACAGGGGGCCGGGACGAGCAGTACTTC	CASSVQTGGRDEQYF
NA	14	few	TRBV12-3/TRBV12-4	TRBJ2-2	TGTGCCAGCAATGCCGGGTTGAACACCGGGGAGCTGTTTTTT	CASNAGLNTGELFF
TRBD2	13	few	TRBV6-2/TRBV6-3	TRBJ2-7	TGTGCCAGCAGTCTCGGGACTAGCGACGAGCAGTACTTC	CASSLGTSDEQYF